The rows below give T cell receptor beta chains drawn from one sample of a study of OX40 agonist ivuxolimab in advanced cancers. Profiling relied on immunoSEQ multiplex PCR, and the TCRdb table lists in-frame clones only, not all of them. The sample lists 70,000 to 95,000 clones, over 75% occurring once. This specimen was CD4+ or CD8+ T cells sorted from blood, taken in a trial of the OX40 agonist ivuxolimab. These TCRs come from an adult with an advanced solid tumor such as melanoma, head and neck, liver or kidney cancer. CDR3s include the opening cysteine and the closing phenylalanine or tryptophan. Each record gives: D gene, J gene, V gene, CDR3 length, clone size, CDR3 protein, CDR3 DNA. A D gene is named only where the DNA matches it firmly. Clone size appears in some rows only: once, few, many, or a class for an expanded clone.

D gene: TRBD1
J gene: TRBJ1-5
V gene: TRBV30
CDR3 length: 13
clone size: -
CDR3 protein: CAWSRQGDQPQHF
CDR3 DNA: TGTGCCTGGAGTAGACAGGGAGATCAGCCCCAGCATTTT

D gene: -
J gene: TRBJ2-1
V gene: TRBV7-9
CDR3 length: 13
clone size: -
CDR3 protein: CASSHRVENEQFF
CDR3 DNA: TGTGCCAGCAGCCACAGGGTTGAGAATGAGCAGTTCTTC

D gene: -
J gene: TRBJ2-1
V gene: TRBV11-2
CDR3 length: 16
clone size: -
CDR3 protein: CASSGGLDANYNEQFF
CDR3 DNA: TGTGCCAGCAGCGGGGGACTCGATGCCAACTACAATGAGCAGTTCTTC

D gene: -
J gene: TRBJ2-5
V gene: TRBV7-2
CDR3 length: 12
clone size: -
CDR3 protein: CASSLDGETQYF
CDR3 DNA: TGTGCCAGCAGCTTAGATGGTGAGACCCAGTACTTC

D gene: -
J gene: TRBJ2-6
V gene: TRBV5-1
CDR3 length: 16
clone size: few
CDR3 protein: CASSFGTSSGANVLTF
CDR3 DNA: TGCGCCAGCAGCTTCGGGACAAGCTCTGGGGCCAACGTCCTGACTTTC

D gene: TRBD2
J gene: TRBJ2-3
V gene: TRBV7-8
CDR3 length: 16
clone size: -
CDR3 protein: CASSLMGLVSTDTQYF
CDR3 DNA: TGTGCCAGCAGCTTAATGGGACTAGTGAGCACAGATACGCAGTATTTT

D gene: -
J gene: TRBJ2-7
V gene: TRBV11-3
CDR3 length: 13
clone size: -
CDR3 protein: CASSLGASYEQYF
CDR3 DNA: TGTGCCAGCAGCTTAGGGGCGTCCTACGAGCAGTACTTC

D gene: -
J gene: TRBJ2-7
V gene: TRBV6-5
CDR3 length: 14
clone size: -
CDR3 protein: CASSPRRGAYEQYF
CDR3 DNA: TGTGCCAGCAGTCCCCGGAGAGGAGCCTACGAGCAGTACTTC

D gene: -
J gene: TRBJ2-1
V gene: TRBV28
CDR3 length: 15
clone size: -
CDR3 protein: CASSSIARVQNEQFF
CDR3 DNA: TGTGCCAGCAGTTCCATCGCTAGGGTCCAAAATGAGCAGTTCTTC

D gene: -
J gene: TRBJ1-4
V gene: TRBV30
CDR3 length: 15
clone size: -
CDR3 protein: CAWSGRLPGGEKLFF
CDR3 DNA: TGTGCCTGGAGTGGCCGACTTCCGGGAGGTGAAAAACTGTTTTTT

D gene: -
J gene: TRBJ2-7
V gene: TRBV5-4
CDR3 length: 14
clone size: -
CDR3 protein: CASSLVQGGHEQYF
CDR3 DNA: TGTGCCAGCAGCTTGGTTCAGGGAGGCCACGAGCAGTACTTC

D gene: -
J gene: TRBJ2-5
V gene: TRBV21-1
CDR3 length: 20
clone size: -
CDR3 protein: CASSRLRGRTLGQEVETQYF
CDR3 DNA: TGTGCCAGCAGCCGTCTTAGAGGCAGAACCCTAGGGCAAGAGGTAGAGACCCAGTACTTC

D gene: TRBD1
J gene: TRBJ2-7
V gene: TRBV28
CDR3 length: 17
clone size: -
CDR3 protein: CASSLIIGRGSSYEQYF
CDR3 DNA: TGTGCCAGCAGTTTAATCATTGGCAGGGGGAGCTCCTACGAGCAGTACTTC

D gene: -
J gene: TRBJ2-2
V gene: TRBV15
CDR3 length: 14
clone size: -
CDR3 protein: CATRFQGNTGELFF
CDR3 DNA: TGTGCCACCAGGTTCCAGGGAAACACCGGGGAGCTGTTTTTT

D gene: TRBD1
J gene: TRBJ1-2
V gene: TRBV19
CDR3 length: 13
clone size: -
CDR3 protein: CASSLTGGYGYTF
CDR3 DNA: TGTGCCAGTAGCCTGACAGGGGGATATGGCTACACCTTC

D gene: TRBD2
J gene: TRBJ2-7
V gene: TRBV2
CDR3 length: 11
clone size: few
CDR3 protein: CASRAGGEQYF
CDR3 DNA: TGTGCCAGCAGGGCGGGAGGAGAGCAGTACTTC

D gene: -
J gene: TRBJ2-5
V gene: TRBV30
CDR3 length: 12
clone size: -
CDR3 protein: CGKDRAGETQYF
CDR3 DNA: TGTGGGAAGGATCGAGCTGGGGAGACCCAGTACTTC

D gene: TRBD1
J gene: TRBJ2-5
V gene: TRBV11-3
CDR3 length: 17
clone size: -
CDR3 protein: CASSLARDRWTRETQYF
CDR3 DNA: TGTGCCAGCAGCTTAGCCCGGGACAGGTGGACCCGAGAGACCCAGTACTTC

D gene: TRBD2
J gene: TRBJ2-3
V gene: TRBV28
CDR3 length: 18
clone size: -
CDR3 protein: CASSLNRRTSGRANTQYF
CDR3 DNA: TGTGCCAGCAGTTTAAATAGAAGGACTAGCGGGAGGGCCAATACGCAGTATTTT

D gene: -
J gene: TRBJ1-1
V gene: TRBV29-1
CDR3 length: 14
clone size: -
CDR3 protein: CSVRIGREDTEAFF
CDR3 DNA: TGCAGCGTTCGAATCGGACGTGAGGACACTGAAGCTTTCTTT

D gene: TRBD2
J gene: TRBJ2-2
V gene: TRBV29-1
CDR3 length: 14
clone size: -
CDR3 protein: CSVRTSGYTGELFF
CDR3 DNA: TGCAGCGTCCGGACTAGCGGGTACACCGGGGAGCTGTTTTTT

D gene: -
J gene: TRBJ1-2
V gene: TRBV6-1
CDR3 length: 12
clone size: -
CDR3 protein: CASSEGGYGYTF
CDR3 DNA: TGTGCCAGCAGTGAAGGAGGTTATGGCTACACCTTC

D gene: -
J gene: TRBJ1-5
V gene: TRBV6-6
CDR3 length: 14
clone size: -
CDR3 protein: CASRQGPSNQPQHF
CDR3 DNA: TGTGCCAGCAGACAGGGTCCTTCGAATCAGCCCCAGCATTTT

D gene: TRBD1
J gene: TRBJ2-1
V gene: TRBV6-1
CDR3 length: 15
clone size: -
CDR3 protein: CASRESGGVYNEQFF
CDR3 DNA: TGTGCCAGCAGGGAATCAGGGGGCGTTTACAATGAGCAGTTCTTC

D gene: -
J gene: TRBJ1-4
V gene: TRBV2
CDR3 length: 13
clone size: -
CDR3 protein: CASSQGVPEKLFF
CDR3 DNA: TGTGCCAGCAGTCAGGGAGTCCCTGAAAAACTGTTTTTT

D gene: -
J gene: TRBJ1-2
V gene: TRBV13
CDR3 length: 14
clone size: -
CDR3 protein: CASSLSRPGEGYTF
CDR3 DNA: TGTGCCAGCAGCTTAAGTCGGCCCGGGGAGGGCTACACCTTC

D gene: -
J gene: TRBJ2-1
V gene: TRBV9
CDR3 length: 13
clone size: -
CDR3 protein: CASSVDHLHEQFF
CDR3 DNA: TGTGCCAGCAGCGTGGACCACCTCCATGAGCAGTTCTTC

D gene: TRBD2
J gene: TRBJ2-1
V gene: TRBV2
CDR3 length: 16
clone size: -
CDR3 protein: CASRGLAGSSYNEQFF
CDR3 DNA: TGTGCCAGCAGGGGATTAGCGGGGAGCTCCTACAATGAGCAGTTCTTC

D gene: -
J gene: TRBJ2-6
V gene: TRBV11-3
CDR3 length: 16
clone size: -
CDR3 protein: CASSIAGPPGANVLTF
CDR3 DNA: TGTGCCAGCAGTATCGCCGGGCCTCCTGGGGCCAACGTCCTGACTTTC

D gene: TRBD1
J gene: TRBJ1-1
V gene: TRBV7-9
CDR3 length: 13
clone size: -
CDR3 protein: CASSRTGNTEAFF
CDR3 DNA: TGTGCCAGCAGCCGGACAGGGAACACTGAAGCTTTCTTT

D gene: TRBD2
J gene: TRBJ2-2
V gene: TRBV19
CDR3 length: 16
clone size: -
CDR3 protein: CASSIGSGIDTGELFF
CDR3 DNA: TGTGCCAGTAGTATCGGTAGCGGGATTGATACCGGGGAGCTGTTTTTT

D gene: -
J gene: TRBJ2-2
V gene: TRBV11-2
CDR3 length: 14
clone size: -
CDR3 protein: CASSLQLNTGELFF
CDR3 DNA: TGTGCCAGCAGCTTACAGTTGAACACCGGGGAGCTGTTTTTT

D gene: TRBD1
J gene: TRBJ1-3
V gene: TRBV9
CDR3 length: 18
clone size: -
CDR3 protein: CASSRQGQAFYSGNTIYF
CDR3 DNA: TGTGCCAGCAGCAGACAAGGACAGGCGTTCTACTCTGGAAACACCATATATTTT

D gene: -
J gene: TRBJ1-1
V gene: TRBV11-3
CDR3 length: 13
clone size: -
CDR3 protein: CASSFPTGAEAFF
CDR3 DNA: TGTGCCAGCAGCTTTCCCACGGGAGCAGAAGCTTTCTTT

D gene: -
J gene: TRBJ1-1
V gene: TRBV6-5
CDR3 length: 14
clone size: few
CDR3 protein: CASSPGPTNTEAFF
CDR3 DNA: TGTGCCAGCAGTCCTGGACCGACGAACACTGAAGCTTTCTTT

D gene: TRBD1
J gene: TRBJ1-1
V gene: TRBV19
CDR3 length: 13
clone size: -
CDR3 protein: CAIRQGLNTEAFF
CDR3 DNA: TGTGCCATTCGACAGGGTTTGAACACTGAAGCTTTCTTT

D gene: TRBD1
J gene: TRBJ2-7
V gene: TRBV5-1
CDR3 length: 15
clone size: -
CDR3 protein: CASSPRDRGRGEQYF
CDR3 DNA: TGCGCCAGCAGCCCCCGGGACAGGGGGAGGGGGGAGCAGTACTTC

D gene: -
J gene: TRBJ2-3
V gene: TRBV9
CDR3 length: 12
clone size: -
CDR3 protein: CASSASTDTQYF
CDR3 DNA: TGTGCCAGCAGCGCCTCGACAGATACGCAGTATTTT

D gene: -
J gene: TRBJ2-3
V gene: TRBV28
CDR3 length: 15
clone size: -
CDR3 protein: CASSLGGAGAGTQYF
CDR3 DNA: TGTGCCAGCAGTTTAGGAGGGGCTGGTGCAGGTACGCAGTATTTT

D gene: -
J gene: TRBJ1-5
V gene: TRBV6-1
CDR3 length: 15
clone size: few
CDR3 protein: CASRGEKGSNQPQHF
CDR3 DNA: TGTGCCAGCAGGGGTGAAAAGGGGAGCAATCAGCCCCAGCATTTT

D gene: -
J gene: TRBJ1-3
V gene: TRBV18
CDR3 length: 17
clone size: -
CDR3 protein: CASSEVATGTSGNTIYF
CDR3 DNA: TGTGCCAGCTCAGAAGTGGCTACAGGGACCTCTGGAAACACCATATATTTT

D gene: TRBD1
J gene: TRBJ2-7
V gene: TRBV11-2
CDR3 length: 13
clone size: -
CDR3 protein: CASSLEQGAEQYF
CDR3 DNA: TGTGCCAGCAGCTTAGAACAGGGGGCAGAGCAGTACTTC

D gene: -
J gene: TRBJ1-4
V gene: TRBV5-1
CDR3 length: 14
clone size: -
CDR3 protein: CASSPDEGRGKLFF
CDR3 DNA: TGCGCCAGCAGCCCGGACGAAGGGAGGGGAAAACTGTTTTTT

D gene: TRBD1
J gene: TRBJ2-3
V gene: TRBV6-1
CDR3 length: 13
clone size: -
CDR3 protein: CASRRQGADTQYF
CDR3 DNA: TGTGCCAGCAGAAGACAGGGGGCAGATACGCAGTATTTT

D gene: TRBD1
J gene: TRBJ1-5
V gene: TRBV2
CDR3 length: 14
clone size: -
CDR3 protein: CASSGTGGNQPQHF
CDR3 DNA: TGTGCCAGCAGCGGGACAGGGGGCAATCAGCCCCAGCATTTT

D gene: TRBD1
J gene: TRBJ1-2
V gene: TRBV5-1
CDR3 length: 15
clone size: -
CDR3 protein: CASSTGTAGFYGYTF
CDR3 DNA: TGCGCCAGCAGCACGGGGACAGCAGGCTTCTATGGCTACACCTTC